The source of this TCR beta chain is a study of CD8 T cells in ankylosing spondylitis. Study results and caveats: What seemed typical of ankylosing spondylitis blood was a TCR beta motif built from 7 or 8 highly homologous variants. According to the report, clones linked to the disease were significantly enriched in matched synovial fluid samples taken from ankylosing spondylitis patients.

Losses at the gene ends were 4 bases for V and 3 bases for J; bases not matched to a gene: 8. The length of the CDR3 is 16 residues. CDR1 and CDR2 from the germline V gene are KGHDR and SFDVKD. As regards this clonotype: Antigen: not known.

TCRdb called the 5' RACE reads again in MiXCR, with one record for every CDR3 protein. Of approximately 400,000 distinct CDR3 sequences in the sample, about a sixth are singletons; the top ten hold over 0.9%. The sample comprised blood, either unsorted or a sorted T cell fraction (not recorded which). V gene TRBV24-1 combines with J gene TRBJ2-3; TRBD1 agrees at 8 bases. The receptor's source is a male donor with ankylosing spondylitis. CDR3 region: CATSEGRDRKTDTQYF. The CDR3 bases are TGTGCCACCAGTGAAGGAAGGGACAGGAAGACAGATACGCAGTATTTT.